One and the same sample provided the 18 T cell receptor beta chains below, sequenced in a study of spatial heterogeneity in lung cancer. TCRdb redid the calling of the 5' RACE reads with MiXCR, one entry per CDR3 protein. The sample has more than 95,000 distinct CDR3 sequences, less than 15% seen once. Time point given: blood at routine non-recurrence follow-up after resection. The study sequenced unsorted whole RNA from tumor, nontumor lung or frozen PBMC. The sample consisted of PBMCs, taken at follow-up. These receptors were taken from a male donor with early-stage non-small cell lung cancer.

At least ten counts were recorded for this clonotype. The chain links TRBV24-1 to TRBJ1-2; D remains unclear. There are 13 residues in the CDR3. V was shortened by 5 bases and J by 2 bases, with 8 bases between the two germline ends. From germline, CDR1 is KGHDR and CDR2 SFDVKD. CDR3 nucleotide sequence: TGTGCCACCAGTGTTCCAGGCAACTATGGCTACACCTTC. Protein product: CATSVPGNYGYTF.

This clonotype was seen only a few times. This chain uses TRBV5-1 with TRBJ2-3; D is possibly TRBD1 or TRBD2 (5 bases each). Between the trimmed V and J ends, which lost 3 bases and 2 bases, there was a span of 16 bases. This CDR3 has 16 residues. Germline V lookup: CDR1 SGHRS, CDR2 YFSETQ. CDR3 in amino acids: CASSSVGDRYTDTQYF. The CDR3, as DNA: TGCGCCAGCAGCTCCGTCGGGGACCGCTACACAGATACGCAGTATTTT.

This sequence joins TRBV20-1 and TRBJ2-7, with a tentative D call TRBD1 (6 bases). In germline, CDR1 is DFQATT, CDR2 SNEGSKA (reference sequence). V lost 1 base, J lost 3 bases, and 13 bases lay in between. This CDR3 is 14 amino acids long. CDR3 loop: CSARALQGVYEQYF. The CDR3 bases are TGCAGTGCTAGAGCCCTACAGGGAGTCTACGAGCAGTACTTC.

V gene TRBV6-2 or TRBV6-3 combines with J gene TRBJ1-4; no reliable D call. V was trimmed by 5 bases and J by 10 bases, leaving 20 bases between them. CDR1 and CDR2 (germline): MNHEY, SVGEGT. CDR3 size: 15 residues. The CDR3 coding sequence is TGTGCCAGCAGTGAATCGACCGAAAGTTCTGGAAAACTGTTTTTT. Its protein product is CASSESTESSGKLFF.

This clonotype showed up just a few times. The chain employs TRBV5-1 and TRBJ2-7; 8 bases match TRBD1. The trim removed 3 bases at V and 3 bases at J, leaving 5 bases unmatched. Germline CDR1 and CDR2: SGHRS and YFSETQ. The CDR3 covers 14 residues. The CDR3 DNA reads TGCGCCAGCAGCTGGACAGGGTCAAACTACGAGCAGTACTTC. Its translation: CASSWTGSNYEQYF.

This clonotype was recorded at least ten times. The chain links TRBV6-2 or TRBV6-3 to TRBJ2-2; D unclear. The CDR3 is 15 residues long. Germline values: CDR1 MNHEY, CDR2 SVGEGT. Trimming pared 4 bases from V and 0 bases from J, leaving 9 bases between. The CDR3 protein is CASSLDRPNTGELFF. The CDR3 DNA follows: TGTGCCAGCAGTTTAGACCGGCCGAACACCGGGGAGCTGTTTTTT.

The rearrangement joins TRBV5-4 to TRBJ2-5; 7 nucleotides line up with TRBD2. V dropped 1 base and J dropped 4; count of bases not matched to a gene: 4. Germline V gene lookup returns CDR1 SGHNT and CDR2 YYREEE (reference sequence). The CDR3 loop spans 14 amino acids. CDR3 protein: CASSLRDYSETQYF. CDR3 in DNA: TGTGCCAGCAGCTTGAGGGACTACTCAGAGACCCAGTACTTC.

The chain is built from TRBV20-1 and TRBJ2-3; 10 positions agree with TRBD1. CDR1 and CDR2 (germline): DFQATT, SNEGSKA (reference sequence). The CDR3 extends over 15 amino acids. The trim removed 6 bases at V and 2 bases at J, leaving 8 bases unmatched. CDR3 protein: CSAMGQGFVTDTQYF. The CDR3 nucleotides are TGCAGTGCCATGGGACAGGGGTTTGTCACAGATACGCAGTATTTT.

This clonotype was observed a handful of times. The rearrangement uses TRBV28 and TRBJ1-1; 7 positions match TRBD1. Germline V gives CDR1 MDHEN, CDR2 SYDVKM. With 3 bases clipped from V and 5 bases from J, the junction kept 6 bases outside the gene matches. The CDR3 loop spans 14 amino acids. CDR3 loop: CASSFTGAQTEAFF. The CDR3 nucleotides are TGTGCCAGCAGTTTTACAGGGGCCCAGACTGAAGCTTTCTTT.

This clonotype was observed a handful of times. This sequence joins TRBV4-3 and TRBJ2-7, with a tentative D call TRBD1 (5 bases). The CDR3 runs to 15 residues. The V gene lost 3 bases and the J gene lost 5 bases, with 17 bases spanning the gap. Germline V gene sequence: CDR1 LGHNA, CDR2 YSLEER. The CDR3 here is CASSHQGREWDEQYF. For the CDR3, the DNA is TGCGCCAGCAGCCACCAGGGTAGAGAATGGGACGAGCAGTACTTC.

This clonotype has just a few counts. The genes are TRBV6-1 and TRBJ2-7; D possibly uses TRBD1 or TRBD2 (5 bases each). The CDR3 length is 12 residues. Trimming took 7 bases from V and 11 from J, leaving 18 bases between them. From germline, CDR1 is MNHNS and CDR2 SASEGT. As DNA, the CDR3 is TGTGCCAGCAACCCGGGACCCATGAAGAAGTACTTC. Its translation is CASNPGPMKKYF.

This clonotype was seen a few times. The chain couples TRBV6-5 to TRBJ1-2; 8 nucleotides match TRBD1. Germline CDR1 and CDR2: MNHEY and SVGAGI. Trimming took 0 bases from V and 2 from J; bases not matched to a gene: 2. This CDR3 is built from 15 residues. DNA of the CDR3: TGTGCCAGCAGTTACTCGTCAGGGGGCAACTATGGCTACACCTTC. Its translation is CASSYSSGGNYGYTF.

This clonotype occurred many times. V gene TRBV28 combines with J gene TRBJ2-1; D gene unclear. Germline V gene sequence: CDR1 MDHEN, CDR2 SYDVKM. The CDR3 spans 10 residues. Trimming stripped 3 bases from V and 7 bases from J, with 1 base between. The CDR3 is CASSLNEQFF. The CDR3 bases are TGTGCCAGCAGTTTGAATGAGCAGTTCTTC. The variable domain in full, completed from reference TRBV28 and TRBJ2-1, reads DVKVTQSSRYLVKRTGEKVFLECVQDMDHENMFWYRQDPGLGLRLIYFSYDVKMKEKGDIPEGYSVSREKKERFSLILESASTNQTSMYLCASSLNEQFFGPGTRLTVL.

In its sample, this clonotype was seen a few times. The chain carries TRBV4-2 and TRBJ2-7; D gene uncertain. The V end lost 4 bases, the J end lost 6 bases, and 16 bases lay between the germline ends. This CDR3 spans 14 amino acids. The germline CDR1 and CDR2 sequences are LGHNA and YNFKEQ. CDR3 coding DNA: TGTGCCAGCAGCCTCCTCGGACCGGTCGGCGAGCAGTACTTC. Its protein product is CASSLLGPVGEQYF.

The chain is built from TRBV6-6 and TRBJ1-4; a weak D match, TRBD1 (6 bases). CDR3 size: 14 residues. Germline V CDR1 and CDR2: MNHNY, SVGAGI (reference sequence). V lost 7 bases and J 5 bases, leaving 14 bases between the germline ends. The CDR3 loop reads CASTPRGENEKLFF. In nucleotides, the CDR3 is TGTGCCAGCACCCCCAGGGGCGAAAATGAAAAACTGTTTTTT.

The rearrangement links TRBV12-3 or TRBV12-4 to TRBJ2-1; 11 nucleotides align to TRBD2. After removal of 4 bases from V and 10 bases from J, the junction contained 9 bases not matched to a gene. The CDR3 has 15 amino acids. The CDR3 spells CASSYSGTSGLEQFF. CDR3 in DNA: TGTGCCAGCAGTTACTCCGGGACTAGCGGATTAGAGCAGTTCTTC.

This clonotype was recorded a few times. The chain has TRBV6-5 and TRBJ2-5, with no clear D. The CDR3 is made up of 12 amino acids. Trimming pared 7 bases from V and 4 bases from J, leaving 10 bases between. Germline V gene data show CDR1 as MNHEY and CDR2 as SVGAGI. This CDR3 is CASTSGAETQYF. The CDR3 DNA reads TGTGCCAGCACATCCGGAGCAGAGACCCAGTACTTC.

The chain employs TRBV6-5 and TRBJ2-5, with D perhaps matching TRBD1 or TRBD2 (5 bases each). Germline assignment: CDR1 MNHEY and CDR2 SVGAGI. There are 16 residues in the CDR3. V lost 0 bases and J lost 0, with 11 bases in between. CDR3 in amino acids: CASSYSNGAYQETQYF. The CDR3 coding sequence is TGTGCCAGCAGTTACTCGAACGGGGCGTACCAAGAGACCCAGTACTTC.